The clone carrying this TCR beta chain appeared a single time. The antigen is unknown. Germline CDR1 is SEHNR and CDR2 is FQNEAQ (reference sequence). The ends lost 4 bases at V and 7 bases at J; junction bases unmatched: 3. This CDR3 contains 13 residues. TCRdb re-derived calls from the 5' RACE reads in MiXCR, one entry per CDR3 protein. The table includes almost 250,000 distinct CDR3 sequences, roughly a third detected once. The data derive from a study of CD8 T cells in ankylosing spondylitis. Regarding the study as a whole: Seemingly characteristic of ankylosing spondylitis blood was a TCR beta motif consisting of roughly 8 highly homologous variants.

The sequenced material came from blood, either unsorted or a sorted T cell fraction (not recorded which). V is TRBV7-9 and J is TRBJ2-2, with TRBD1 matching 7 bases. The receptor was isolated from a male donor with ankylosing spondylitis or in good health (not recorded which). The CDR3 DNA is TGTGCCAGCAGCTGGGACAGCCTCGGGGAGCTGTTTTTT. It translates to CASSWDSLGELFF.